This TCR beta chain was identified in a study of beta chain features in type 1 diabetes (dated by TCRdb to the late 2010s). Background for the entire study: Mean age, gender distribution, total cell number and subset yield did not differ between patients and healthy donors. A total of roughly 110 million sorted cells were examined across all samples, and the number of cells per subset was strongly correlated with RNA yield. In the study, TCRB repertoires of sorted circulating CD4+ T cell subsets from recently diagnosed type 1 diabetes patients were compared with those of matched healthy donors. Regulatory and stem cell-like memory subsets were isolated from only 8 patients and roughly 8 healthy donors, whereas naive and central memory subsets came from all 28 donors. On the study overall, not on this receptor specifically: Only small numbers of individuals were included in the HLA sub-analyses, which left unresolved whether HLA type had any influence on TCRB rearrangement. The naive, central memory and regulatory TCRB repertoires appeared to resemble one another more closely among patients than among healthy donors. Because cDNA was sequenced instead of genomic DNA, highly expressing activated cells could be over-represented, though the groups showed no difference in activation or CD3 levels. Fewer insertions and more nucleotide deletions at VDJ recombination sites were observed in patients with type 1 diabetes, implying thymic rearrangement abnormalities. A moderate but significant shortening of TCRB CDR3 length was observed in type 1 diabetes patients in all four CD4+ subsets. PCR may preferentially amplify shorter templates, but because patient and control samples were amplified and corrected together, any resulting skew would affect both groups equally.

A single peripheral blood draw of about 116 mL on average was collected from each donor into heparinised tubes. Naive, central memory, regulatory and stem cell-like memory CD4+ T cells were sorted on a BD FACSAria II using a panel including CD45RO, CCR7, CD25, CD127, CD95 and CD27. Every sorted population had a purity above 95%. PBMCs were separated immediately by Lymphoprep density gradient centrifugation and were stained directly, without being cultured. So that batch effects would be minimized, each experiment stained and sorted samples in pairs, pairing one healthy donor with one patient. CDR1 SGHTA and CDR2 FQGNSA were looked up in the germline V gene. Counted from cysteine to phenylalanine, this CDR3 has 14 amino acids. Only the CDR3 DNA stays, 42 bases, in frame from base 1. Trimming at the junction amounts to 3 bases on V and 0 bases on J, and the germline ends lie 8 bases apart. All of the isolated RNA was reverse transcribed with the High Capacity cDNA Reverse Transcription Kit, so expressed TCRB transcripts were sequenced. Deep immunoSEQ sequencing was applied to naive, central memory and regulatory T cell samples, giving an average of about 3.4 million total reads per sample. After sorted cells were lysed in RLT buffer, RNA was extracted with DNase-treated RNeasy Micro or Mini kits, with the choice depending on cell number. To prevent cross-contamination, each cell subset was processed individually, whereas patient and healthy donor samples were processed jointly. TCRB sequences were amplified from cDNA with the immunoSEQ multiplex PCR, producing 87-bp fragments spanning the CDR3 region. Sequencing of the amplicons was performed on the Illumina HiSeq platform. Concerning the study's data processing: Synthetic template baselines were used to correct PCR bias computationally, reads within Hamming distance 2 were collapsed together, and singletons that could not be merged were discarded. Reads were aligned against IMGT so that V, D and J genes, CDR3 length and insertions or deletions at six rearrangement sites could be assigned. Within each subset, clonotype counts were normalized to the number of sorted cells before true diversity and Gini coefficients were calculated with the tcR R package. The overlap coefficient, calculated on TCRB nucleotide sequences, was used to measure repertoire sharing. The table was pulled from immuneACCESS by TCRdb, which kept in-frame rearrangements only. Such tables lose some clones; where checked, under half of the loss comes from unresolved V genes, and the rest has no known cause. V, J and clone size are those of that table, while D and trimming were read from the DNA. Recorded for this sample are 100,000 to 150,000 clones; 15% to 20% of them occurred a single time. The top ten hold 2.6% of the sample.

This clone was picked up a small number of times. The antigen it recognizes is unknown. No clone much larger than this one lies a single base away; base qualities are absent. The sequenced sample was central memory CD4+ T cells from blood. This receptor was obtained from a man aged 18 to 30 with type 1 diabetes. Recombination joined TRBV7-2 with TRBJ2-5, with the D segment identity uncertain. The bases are TGTGCCAGCAGCTTCTTTGGGAACCAAGAGACCCAGTACTTC. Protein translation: CASSFFGNQETQYF.